The next 30 T cell receptor beta chains were all read from a single sample in a study of blood T cells in healthy people across ages. A second PCR, run for about 6 to 11 cycles, used a sample-barcoded 5' primer plus a J-beta primer mix. TCRdb passed the 5' RACE reads through MiXCR, listing each CDR3 protein once. The sample has about 650,000 distinct CDR3 sequences, roughly 32% seen once; the top ten hold 15%. Sequenced: blood. Receptors were obtained from a woman older than 75 in good health.

In regard to this clonotype: With a much larger clone just one base away, this may be a read error. The chain employs TRBV4-2 and TRBJ2-7; 7 bases align to TRBD2. The J call is in doubt because the DNA end fits TRBJ2-5 better. Looked up from germline, CDR1 is LGHNA and CDR2 is YNFKEQ. This CDR3 spans 15 amino acids. The CDR3 nucleotides are TGTGCCGGCAGCCAAGGTGGGGGGGGGAAAGAGACCCAGTACTTC. Residues: CAGSQGGGGKETQYF.

This clonotype came up a few times. The chain is built from TRBV30 and TRBJ1-5, with TRBD1 matching 7 bases. Germline loops: CDR1 GTSNPN, CDR2 SVGIG (reference sequence). Trimming cost V 1 base and J 7 bases; bases outside gene matches: 4. CDR3 length equals 13 residues. The CDR3 here is CAWSALDRQPQHF. CDR3 nucleotide sequence: TGTGCCTGGAGTGCTTTGGACAGGCAGCCCCAGCATTTT.

This clonotype was observed at least ten times. V is TRBV2 and J is TRBJ2-7; D gene ambiguous. Deletions cut 1 base from V and 3 bases from J, with 7 bases between. The germline V gene has CDR1 SNHLY and CDR2 FYNNEI. This CDR3 comprises 13 residues. CDR3 region: CASSEGGSYEQYF. The CDR3 coding sequence is TGTGCCAGCAGTGAAGGCGGTAGCTACGAGCAGTACTTC.

This clonotype was seen more than once but under ten times. Given a much more abundant clone one base away, this may be a read error. The V call is TRBV6-2 or TRBV6-3, the J call TRBJ2-1; 7 nucleotides align to TRBD1. The better agreement between TRBJ2-7 and the DNA end casts doubt on the J call. There are 14 residues in the CDR3. Germline lookup yields CDR1 MNHEY and CDR2 SVGEGT. CDR3 sequence reads: CASSRGTVYNEQYF. CDR3 bases: TGTGCCAGCAGTAGAGGGACAGTTTACAATGAGCAGTACTTC.

This clonotype appeared many times. The chain carries TRBV14 and TRBJ2-5; D possibly matches TRBD1 or TRBD2 (5 bases each). CDR1 SGHDN and CDR2 FVKESK come from the germline V gene. The CDR3 sequence is 15 residues long. Trimming shortened V by 2 bases and J by 4 bases, and 14 bases separated the two germline ends. The CDR3 loop is CASSQRGAGRETQYF. CDR3 bases: TGTGCCAGCAGCCAACGAGGGGCAGGGCGAGAGACCCAGTACTTC.

This clonotype was detected only a few times. This rearrangement joins TRBV11-3 to TRBJ2-1; D ambiguous. CDR1 is SGHNT, CDR2 YENEEA, per germline. This CDR3 is built from 14 residues. Trimming took off 1 base at V and 4 bases at J, with 8 bases between the two ends. CDR3 sequence: CASSLGQKYNEQFF. CDR3 DNA: TGTGCCAGCAGCTTAGGACAAAAATACAATGAGCAGTTCTTC.

The sample holds one count of this clonotype. The CDR3: CASSWDLGETQYF. The DNA of the CDR3 is TGTGCCAGCAGCTGGGACCTGGGAGAGACCCAGTACTTC. The chain combines TRBV12-3 or TRBV12-4 with TRBJ2-5; D may correspond to TRBD1 or TRBD2 (5 bases each). V lost 6 bases and J 4 bases, leaving 12 bases between the germline ends. There are 13 residues in the CDR3.

On this clonotype: It may be a read error: a sequence one base away is much more abundant. V and J are TRBV3-1 and TRBJ2-3, with TRBD2 matching over 9 bases. CDR1 is LGHDT, CDR2 YNNKEL, per germline (reference sequence). The CDR3 is 14 residues long. The CDR3 loop reads CASSRGGAADTQDF. The DNA for the CDR3 is TGTGCCAGCAGCCGCGGGGGGGCGGCAGATACGCAGGATTTT.

This clonotype has just one count. A clone one base away is much larger, so this may be a read error. V usage is TRBV15 and J usage is TRBJ1-2, with TRBD1 matching over 9 bases. Per germline, CDR1 LNHNV and CDR2 YYDKDF (reference sequence). The length of the CDR3 is 15 residues. The CDR3 DNA sequence: TGTGCCACCAGCAGAGAGGGACAGGGATCAAATGGCTGCACCTTC. Translated: CATSREGQGSNGCTF.

About this clonotype itself: This could be a read error, since a much larger clone is one nucleotide away. V and J are TRBV19 and TRBJ2-1; D uncertain. The length of the CDR3 is 13 residues. V lost 9 bases, J lost 7 bases, and 16 bases lay in between. Per germline, CDR1 LNHDA and CDR2 SQIVND (reference sequence). CDR3 amino acids: CARSHADRNEQFF. CDR3 coding DNA: TGTGCCAGAAGTCACGCCGACCGGAATGAGCAGTTCTTC.

This clonotype was counted at least ten times. The chain uses TRBV7-6 and TRBJ2-5; D is unclear. Looked up from germline, CDR1 is SGHVS and CDR2 is FNYEAQ. V was pared by 2 bases and J by 3 bases, with 7 bases between. This CDR3 region has 13 residues. The CDR3 nucleotides read TGTGCCAGCAGCTTATACGCGGAAGAGACCCAGTACTTC. It encodes CASSLYAEETQYF.

This clonotype was seen just once. An end of the junction differs from the germline gene, which may be a read error. V gene TRBV3-1 combines with J gene TRBJ2-3; 11 bases line up with TRBD2. CDR3 size: 16 residues. Germline CDR1 is LGHDT and CDR2 is YNNKEL (reference sequence). The CDR3 coding sequence is TGTGCCAGCAACCAACGTCTAGCGGGAGGTACAGATACGCAGTATTTT. This encodes CASNQRLAGGTDTQYF.

Remarks on this clonotype: Since a much larger clone is just one base distant, this may be a read error. The chain uses TRBV4-1 and TRBJ2-3; 7 nucleotides line up with TRBD2. This CDR3 region has 16 residues. V gave up 1 base and J gave up 4 bases; unmatched junction bases: 8. Germline CDR1 is MGHRA and CDR2 is YSYEKL. CDR3 sequence: CASSQAGRGSADTQYF. Written as DNA, the CDR3 is TGCGCCAGCAGCCAAGCTGGGCGGGGGAGTGCAGATACGCAGTATTTT.

This clonotype has only a few counts. This may come from a read error, since a much larger clone is one base off. The chain has TRBV7-3 and TRBJ2-5; TRBD1 might be the D (6 bases). Trimming left V 3 bases short and J 11 bases short, with 19 bases between. The CDR3 totals 14 residues. The germline CDR1 and CDR2 sequences are SGHTA and FQGTGA. The CDR3 DNA sequence: TGTGCCAGCAGCTTGCCGGGACAACAAAGAGGGCAGTACTTC. Translating it yields CASSLPGQQRGQYF.

The chain combines TRBV7-9 with TRBJ1-5; D is ambiguous. This CDR3 region has 15 residues. CDR1 is SEHNR and CDR2 is FQNEAQ in the germline V gene (reference sequence). V lost 5 bases and J lost 1, with 12 bases in between. The CDR3 here is CASSAGSWSNQPQHF. The CDR3 DNA is TGTGCCAGCAGCGCGGGGTCATGGAGCAATCAGCCCCAGCATTTT.

This chain joins TRBV5-1 and TRBJ2-1; D is possibly TRBD2 (5 bases). Germline V gives CDR1 SGHRS, CDR2 YFSETQ. Trimming removed 0 bases at V and 3 bases at J, with 10 bases between. The CDR3 is made up of 15 amino acids. CDR3 sequence: CASSLDGDFYNEQFF. As DNA, the CDR3 is TGCGCCAGCAGCTTGGACGGGGATTTCTACAATGAGCAGTTCTTC. The whole variable domain, filled in from reference TRBV5-1 and TRBJ2-1, reads KAGVTQTPRYLIKTRGQQVTLSCSPISGHRSVSWYQQTPGQGLQFLFEYFSETQRNKGNFPGRFSGRQFSNSRSEMNVSTLELGDSALYLCASSLDGDFYNEQFFGPGTRLTVL.

On this clonotype itself: This may be a read error, as it is one base from a much larger clone. In nucleotides, the CDR3 is TGTGCCAGCAGCCCCCGGGACAACACAGATGCGCAGTATTTT. This gives the protein CASSPRDNTDAQYF. V is TRBV9 and J is TRBJ2-3, with TRBD1 as a possible D gene (6 bases). The CDR3 is 14 residues long. Germline V gene lookup returns CDR1 SGDLS and CDR2 YYNGEE.

This clonotype has at least ten counts. The chain is built from TRBV11-2 and TRBJ2-3, with TRBD2 matching 12 bases. Looked up from germline, CDR1 is SGHAT and CDR2 is FQNNGV. The J segment lost 2 bases and the V segment lost 5 bases, leaving 5 bases of the junction unmatched. The CDR3 consists of 16 residues. The CDR3 reads CASSLLAGGTTDTQYF. CDR3 in DNA: TGTGCCAGCAGCCTGCTAGCGGGGGGGACCACAGATACGCAGTATTTT.

This clonotype was counted ten times or more. The V and J genes are TRBV4-3 and TRBJ1-2; D is ambiguous. The CDR3 loop spans 15 amino acids. Germline CDR1 LGHNA, CDR2 YSLEER. V gave up 0 bases and J gave up 0 bases, with 8 bases separating them. CDR3 sequence reads: CASSQDLGPNYGYTF. For the CDR3, the DNA is TGCGCCAGCAGCCAAGATCTCGGACCTAACTATGGCTACACCTTC.

The genes are TRBV21-1 and TRBJ1-4; the table's D call, TRBD1, has no DNA check behind it. TRBV21-1 is termed a pseudogene. The CDR3 is 21 residues long. Written as DNA, the CDR3 is TGTGCCAGCAGCAATCCCTATACTCCCCCACTTGGGGCAGCCTCAAATGAAAAACTGTTTTTT. It yields the protein CASSNPYTPPLGAASNEKLFF.

The chain is built from TRBV12-3 or TRBV12-4 and TRBJ2-3, with D tentatively TRBD1 or TRBD2 (5 bases each). CDR3 length: 11 residues. V lost 1 base, J lost 12 bases, and 8 bases lay in between. CDR3 residues: CASSLEGRQYF. In DNA, the CDR3 is TGTGCCAGCAGTTTAGAGGGACGTCAGTATTTT.

This clonotype was counted many times. This chain links TRBV11-2 with TRBJ2-1; 11 nucleotides match TRBD2. This CDR3 is 14 amino acids long. Trimming at V came to 5 bases and at J to 7 bases, leaving 4 bases not matched to a gene. Germline values: CDR1 SGHAT, CDR2 FQNNGV. The CDR3 bases are TGTGCCAGCAGCCGGACTAGCGGGCAGAATGAGCAGTTCTTC. This codes for CASSRTSGQNEQFF. Together with reference TRBV11-2 and TRBJ2-1, the CDR3 gives the full variable domain: EAGVAQSPRYKIIEKRQSVAFWCNPISGHATLYWYQQILGQGPKLLIQFQNNGVVDDSQLPKDRFSAERLKGVDSTLKIQPAKLEDSAVYLCASSRTSGQNEQFFGPGTRLTVL.

The J gene is TRBJ1-5, the V gene TRBV6-2 or TRBV6-3; tentative D call: TRBD1 (5 bases). The CDR3 covers 14 residues. Germline lookup yields CDR1 MNHEY and CDR2 SVGEGT. Deletions cut 4 bases from V and 4 bases from J, with 11 bases between. The CDR3 DNA reads as TGTGCCAGCAGTTGGGGGGAAGATAATCAGCCCCAGCATTTT. Translation gives CASSWGEDNQPQHF.

This clonotype was counted at least ten times. The rearrangement uses TRBV5-1 and TRBJ2-5, with D possibly TRBD2 on 5 matching bases. Between the trimmed V and J ends, which lost 4 bases and 3 bases, there was a span of 13 bases. CDR3 length: 14 amino acids. Germline V gives CDR1 SGHRS, CDR2 YFSETQ. CDR3 sequence: CASSRAGSEETQYF. The CDR3 region has the DNA TGCGCCAGCAGCCGGGCGGGCTCGGAAGAGACCCAGTACTTC.

This clonotype was recorded at least ten times. The gene calls are TRBV2 and TRBJ2-7, with TRBD1 matching over 10 bases. The CDR3 extends over 15 amino acids. V gave up 5 bases and J gave up 6 bases; unmatched junction bases: 10. Germline V gene data show CDR1 as SNHLY and CDR2 as FYNNEI. Here the CDR3 DNA reads TGTGCCAGCAGTCCCACGCGGACAGGGGGAAGCGAGCAGTACTTC. It translates to CASSPTRTGGSEQYF.

This clonotype was counted at least ten times. The chain employs TRBV7-6 and TRBJ2-3; D is perhaps TRBD1 (6 bases). Trimming removed 2 bases at V and 0 bases at J, with 12 bases between. Looked up from germline, CDR1 is SGHVS and CDR2 is FNYEAQ. The CDR3 has 16 residues. The CDR3, as DNA: TGTGCCAGCAGCTTATCCTCCCAGGGGAGCACAGATACGCAGTATTTT. Translation gives CASSLSSQGSTDTQYF.

This clonotype was counted many times. A much larger clone sits a single nucleotide away, making a read error possible. The CDR3 region is CASSLGPPGGYEQFF. In nucleotides, the CDR3 is TGTGCCAGCAGCTTAGGGCCCCCGGGGGGCTATGAGCAGTTCTTC. The J gene is TRBJ2-1, the V gene TRBV7-2; D possibly corresponds to TRBD2 (7 bases). Germline values: CDR1 SGHTA, CDR2 FQGNSA. This CDR3 is built from 15 residues. V was clipped by 1 base and J by 8 bases, with 15 bases between them.

The sample holds many counts of this clonotype. This chain joins TRBV7-2 and TRBJ2-2, with D hard to call. CDR1 is SGHTA, CDR2 FQGNSA, per germline. Trimming took off 5 bases at V and 4 bases at J, with 11 bases between the two ends. The CDR3 has 14 residues. The CDR3: CASSPRSSTGELFF. The CDR3 nucleotides read TGTGCCAGCAGCCCCAGGTCCTCCACCGGGGAGCTGTTTTTT.

The V and J genes are TRBV6-2 or TRBV6-3 and TRBJ2-2; TRBD1 might be the D (5 bases). The CDR3 contains 14 residues. V shed 6 bases and J shed 1 base, with 9 bases lying between them. The germline V gene encodes CDR1 MNHEY and CDR2 SVGEGT. The CDR3 is CASRITGNTGELFF. The CDR3 DNA sequence: TGTGCCAGCAGAATCACAGGGAACACCGGGGAGCTGTTTTTT.

This clonotype came up many times. The chain couples TRBV11-2 to TRBJ2-7, with 7 bases aligning to TRBD2. V lost 5 bases to trimming and J lost 2 bases; unmatched junction nucleotides: 12. The CDR3 loop spans 16 amino acids. Germline CDR1 and CDR2: SGHAT and FQNNGV. The CDR3 DNA reads TGTGCCAGCAGCCGTAGAGGAGGACGGGGGGCCTACGAGCAGTACTTC. Translated, it gives CASSRRGGRGAYEQYF.